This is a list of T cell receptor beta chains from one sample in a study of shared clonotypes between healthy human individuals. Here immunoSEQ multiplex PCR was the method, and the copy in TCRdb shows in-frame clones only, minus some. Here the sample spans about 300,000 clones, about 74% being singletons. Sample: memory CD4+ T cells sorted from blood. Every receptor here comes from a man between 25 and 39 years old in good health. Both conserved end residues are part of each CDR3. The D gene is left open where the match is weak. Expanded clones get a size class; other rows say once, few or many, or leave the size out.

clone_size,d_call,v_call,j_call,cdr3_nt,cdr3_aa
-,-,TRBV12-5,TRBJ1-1,TGTGCTAGCCGCAGGAGGGAAACTGAAGCTTTCTTT,CASRRRETEAFF
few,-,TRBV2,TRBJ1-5,TGTGCCAGCAGTCCTCAGGGAAACCGAGGCAATCAGCCCCAGCATTTT,CASSPQGNRGNQPQHF
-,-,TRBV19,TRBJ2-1,TGTGCCAGTAGCCACATAGATGAGCAGTTCTTC,CASSHIDEQFF
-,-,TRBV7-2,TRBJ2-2,TGTGCCAGCAGCCTAAACAGAGCCAACACCGGGGAGCTGTTTTTT,CASSLNRANTGELFF
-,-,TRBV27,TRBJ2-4,TGTGCCAGCAGTAAGCAGGGTCTCACCAAAAACATTCAGTACTTC,CASSKQGLTKNIQYF
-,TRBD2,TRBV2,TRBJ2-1,TGTGCCAGCACCTTACGGGGAGCGGGAGTAAATGAGCAGTTCTTC,CASTLRGAGVNEQFF
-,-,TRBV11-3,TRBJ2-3,TGTGCCAGCAGCTTGGATAGTAGGGATACGCAGTATTTT,CASSLDSRDTQYF
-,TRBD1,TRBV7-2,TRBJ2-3,TGTGCCAGCAGCTCCCGGCGCAGGGGGCCTAGCACAGATACGCAGTATTTT,CASSSRRRGPSTDTQYF
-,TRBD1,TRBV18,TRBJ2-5,TGTGCCAGCTCACCCGACAGGGGAATTGGTGAAGAGACCCAGTACTTC,CASSPDRGIGEETQYF
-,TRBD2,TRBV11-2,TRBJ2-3,TGTGCCAGCAGGGGGGGGTTTAGGCGGGAGCCCTCGAATACGCAGTATTTT,CASRGGFRREPSNTQYF
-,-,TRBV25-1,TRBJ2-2,TGTGCCAGCACTCTCAGGGCGGGCGGGGAGCTGTTTTTT,CASTLRAGGELFF
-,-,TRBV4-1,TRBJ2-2,TGCGCCAGCAGCAACAATCGGGGCACCGGGGAGCTGTTTTTT,CASSNNRGTGELFF
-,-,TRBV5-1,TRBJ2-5,TGCGCCAGCAGCTATATAATCCAAGAGACCCAGTACTTC,CASSYIIQETQYF
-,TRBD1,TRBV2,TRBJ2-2,TGTGCCAGCAGAACCGACAGGGGGAACGGGGAGCTGTTTTTT,CASRTDRGNGELFF
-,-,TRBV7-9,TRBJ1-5,TGTGCCAGCAGCCTAGACAGCGCTCGTCAGCCCCAGCATTTT,CASSLDSARQPQHF
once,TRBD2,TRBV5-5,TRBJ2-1,TGTGCCAGCAGCTTGGGAGCGGGAGGCCTCAATGAGCAGTTCTTC,CASSLGAGGLNEQFF
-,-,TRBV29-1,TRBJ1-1,TGCAGCGTCCAGGACCGAAAAAACACTGAAGCTTTCTTT,CSVQDRKNTEAFF
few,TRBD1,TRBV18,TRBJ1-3,TGTGCCAGCTCACCAGAGGAAGGGACAGGGAATGGAAACACCATATATTTT,CASSPEEGTGNGNTIYF
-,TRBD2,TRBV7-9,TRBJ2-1,TGTGCCAGCAGCCCCATCACTAGCGGGAGGGGGAATGAGCAGTTCTTC,CASSPITSGRGNEQFF
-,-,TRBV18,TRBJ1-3,TGTGCCAGCTCACCGACGGACGGGAACTCTGGAAACACCATATATTTT,CASSPTDGNSGNTIYF
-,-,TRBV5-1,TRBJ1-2,TGCGCCAGCAGCTCTGGACCGCCGGGCGGCTACACCTTC,CASSSGPPGGYTF
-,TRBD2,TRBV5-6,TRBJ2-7,TGTGCCAGCAGCCATCCGGGACTAGGTCACGAGCAGTACTTC,CASSHPGLGHEQYF
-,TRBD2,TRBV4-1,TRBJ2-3,TGCGCCAGCAGCCGCGAGGGTAGCGGGAGATCAGATACGCAGTATTTT,CASSREGSGRSDTQYF
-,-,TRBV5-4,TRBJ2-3,TGTGCCAGCAGCTTGGCCTCGGGACGAACAGATACGCAGTATTTT,CASSLASGRTDTQYF
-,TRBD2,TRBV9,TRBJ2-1,TGTGCCAGCAGCGTAGCTGGGCTAGCGGCTTACAATGAGCAGTTCTTC,CASSVAGLAAYNEQFF
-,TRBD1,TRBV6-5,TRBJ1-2,TGTGCCAGCAGTCGGGACAGGGGAGGCTATGGCTACACCTTC,CASSRDRGGYGYTF
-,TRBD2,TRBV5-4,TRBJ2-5,TGTGCCAGCAGCGACGGAGCGGGAGGGCCGCGACAAGAGACCCAGTACTTC,CASSDGAGGPRQETQYF
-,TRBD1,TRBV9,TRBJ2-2,TGTGCCAGCAGCCCCCCGGGACAGGCCGCGAACACCGGGGAGCTGTTTTTT,CASSPPGQAANTGELFF
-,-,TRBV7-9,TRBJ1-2,TGTGCCAGCAGCTTGAGAGAACAGACCTCTAACTATGGCTACACCTTC,CASSLREQTSNYGYTF
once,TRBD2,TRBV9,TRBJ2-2,TGTGCCAGCAGCGTATATGGGACTAGAGCGTCCGGGGAGCTGTTTTTT,CASSVYGTRASGELFF
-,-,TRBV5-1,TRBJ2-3,TGCGCCAGCAGCTTGGGCTTTAGCTTTTCCCAGTATTTT,CASSLGFSFSQYF
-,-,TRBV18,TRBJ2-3,TGTGCCAGCTCACCGCCAGTAAGCACAGATACGCAGTATTTT,CASSPPVSTDTQYF
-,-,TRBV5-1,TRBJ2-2,TGCGCCAGCAGCTTTTTCACCGGGGAGCTGTTTTTT,CASSFFTGELFF
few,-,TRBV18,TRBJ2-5,TGTGCCAGCTCACCAATAACCGGAGGGACAAAAGAGACCCAGTACTTC,CASSPITGGTKETQYF
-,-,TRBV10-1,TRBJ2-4,TGCGCCAGCAGTGAGTCTGGGCCAAAAGCCAAAAACATTCAGTACTTC,CASSESGPKAKNIQYF
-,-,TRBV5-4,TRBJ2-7,TGTGCCAGCAGCTTGCGGGACCTTTACTCCTACGAGCAGTACTTC,CASSLRDLYSYEQYF
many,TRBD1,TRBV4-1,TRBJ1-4,TGCGCCAGCAGCCTTCTGACAGGGTTAACTAATGAAAAACTGTTTTTT,CASSLLTGLTNEKLFF
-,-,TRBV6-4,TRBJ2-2,TGTGCCAGCAGTTCGGCCGGGGAGCTGTTTTTT,CASSSAGELFF
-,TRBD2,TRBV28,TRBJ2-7,TGTGCCAGCAGAAGAGGCGGGAGTGGAGAGCAGTACTTC,CASRRGGSGEQYF
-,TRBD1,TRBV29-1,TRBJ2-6,TGCAGCGTTGGGACAGGAGTGGGTGGGGCCAACGTCCTGACTTTC,CSVGTGVGGANVLTF
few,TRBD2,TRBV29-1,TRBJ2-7,TGCAGCGTTGGTAGGACTAGCGGGACTAACGAGCAGTACTTC,CSVGRTSGTNEQYF
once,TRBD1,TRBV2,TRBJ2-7,TGTGCCAGCAGGAAAGGAAGGACAGGGGGATTCTACGAGCAGTACTTC,CASRKGRTGGFYEQYF
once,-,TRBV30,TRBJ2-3,TGTGCCTGGAGCGGGAGTAGTTCAGATACGCAGTATTTT,CAWSGSSSDTQYF
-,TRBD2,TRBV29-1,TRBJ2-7,TGCAGCGTGAAACGGACTAGCGGGAGTGCTTACGAGCAGTACTTC,CSVKRTSGSAYEQYF
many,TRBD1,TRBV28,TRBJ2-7,TGTGCCAGCAGTTTGCCGACAGGGGGCATAGGCTACGAGCAGTACTTC,CASSLPTGGIGYEQYF
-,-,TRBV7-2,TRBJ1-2,TGTGCCAGCAGCTTAGGCCGGCAGGGGAGAGGCTACACCTTC,CASSLGRQGRGYTF
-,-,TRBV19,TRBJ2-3,TGTGCCAGTAGTATGCCTCGGGTTGCAGATACGCAGTATTTT,CASSMPRVADTQYF
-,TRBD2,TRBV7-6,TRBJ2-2,TGTGCCAGCAGCCTCTTAGCGGGAGTAAACACCGGGGAGCTGTTTTTT,CASSLLAGVNTGELFF
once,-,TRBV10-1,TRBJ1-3,TGCGCCAGCAGTGACAGGGGCGACGGAAACACCATATATTTT,CASSDRGDGNTIYF
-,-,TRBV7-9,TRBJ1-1,TGTGCCAGCACCTTCTTGACTGAAGCTTTCTTT,CASTFLTEAFF
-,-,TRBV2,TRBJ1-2,TGTGCCAGCAGTGAACGGCGAGGGAGCTATGGCTACACCTTC,CASSERRGSYGYTF
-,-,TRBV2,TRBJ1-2,TGTGCCAGCAGTGAAGCGCTCGGGAGCTCGATCTATGGCTACACCTTC,CASSEALGSSIYGYTF
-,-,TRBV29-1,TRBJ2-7,TGCAGCGTTGAAAGGGGTCGACCCACCTACGAGCAGTACTTC,CSVERGRPTYEQYF
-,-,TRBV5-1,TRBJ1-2,TGCGCCAGCAGCTTGGTGTCCACTAACTATGGCTACACCTTC,CASSLVSTNYGYTF
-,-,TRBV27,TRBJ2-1,TGTGCCAGCAGTCCGGACAGTCACTACAATGAGCAATTCTTC,CASSPDSHYNEQFF